One sample yielded the 20 T cell receptor beta chains listed below, sequenced in a study of shared clonotypes between healthy human individuals. Produced via immunoSEQ multiplex PCR; TCRdb's table is partial and in-frame only. The sample includes under 1,100,000 clones, around 78% of them seen just once. The specimen sequenced was memory CD4+ T cells from PBMCs. Stated subset: CD45RA-negative fraction. The receptor source for this set is a man aged 18 to 29 in good health. Some clones in this sample may be carry-over from other donors' samples.

The genes are TRBV7-2 and TRBJ1-2, with D possibly being TRBD1 (6 bases). CDR3 length equals 15 residues. The germline CDR1 and CDR2 sequences are SGHTA and FQGNSA. V lost 7 bases to trimming and J lost 4 bases, with 19 bases between them. The CDR3 protein is CASTLSGGAGYGYTF. CDR3 bases: TGTGCCAGCACCCTTTCCGGGGGGGCAGGCTATGGCTACACCTTC.

The rearrangement uses TRBV7-2 and TRBJ1-5, with a possible D match to TRBD1 (5 bases). Germline CDR1 and CDR2: SGHTA and FQGNSA. This CDR3 has 15 amino acids. Trimming left V 1 base short and J 4 bases short, with 11 bases between. This CDR3 reads CASSLGNPGNQPQHF. The CDR3 DNA sequence: TGTGCCAGCAGCTTAGGGAATCCAGGGAATCAGCCCCAGCATTTT.

The chain employs TRBV13 and TRBJ2-1; 7 bases align to TRBD2. CDR3 length: 16 amino acids. V dropped 5 bases and J dropped 2; count of bases not matched to a gene: 9. Germline assignment: CDR1 PRHDT and CDR2 FYEKMQ (reference sequence). The CDR3 is CASSTSLLATYNEQFF. The CDR3 nucleotides are TGTGCCAGCAGCACCTCTCTACTAGCGACCTACAATGAGCAGTTCTTC.

Concerning this clone itself: A far larger clone is off by one base, so a read error is likely. The genes are TRBV11-2 and TRBJ1-1; tentatively, D is TRBD1 (6 bases). CDR1 is SGHAT, CDR2 FQNNGV, per germline. There are 12 residues in the CDR3. CDR3 sequence reads: CANSLLGGVAFF. CDR3 nucleotides: TGTGCCAACAGCTTGTTAGGGGGTGTAGCTTTCTTT.

For this clone: Sequence at one end of the junction differs from germline and may be a read error. This chain connects TRBV27 to TRBJ2-5, with no clear D. The CDR3 has 13 residues. The germline CDR1 and CDR2 sequences are MNHEY and SMNVEV (reference sequence). CDR3 in DNA: TGTGCCAGCAGCTTATCTCCCTTTGAGACCCAGTACTTC. Protein: CASSLSPFETQYF.

The chain is built from TRBV7-6 and TRBJ1-2; D is unresolved. The V and J ends lost 5 bases and 8 bases respectively, with 27 bases between them. Per the germline V gene, CDR1 is SGHVS and CDR2 is FNYEAQ. The CDR3 runs to 17 residues. CDR3 in amino acids: CASSPRAGTGGGNGYTF. The CDR3, as DNA: TGTGCCAGCAGCCCTCGGGCGGGTACCGGCGGTGGAAACGGCTACACCTTC.

The genes are TRBV7-2 and TRBJ2-7; possibly TRBD1 for D (6 bases). The length of the CDR3 is 13 residues. Trimming took 5 bases from V and 6 from J, leaving 14 bases between them. Germline values: CDR1 SGHTA, CDR2 FQGNSA. The CDR3 sequence: CASSLNRVGEQYF. In DNA, the CDR3 is TGTGCCAGCAGCCTGAACAGGGTAGGCGAGCAGTACTTC.

The CDR3 here is CASSPELRDRFKETQYF. DNA for the CDR3: TGTGCCAGCAGCCCGGAGCTACGGGACAGGTTTAAAGAGACCCAGTACTTC. The V call is TRBV14, the J call TRBJ2-5; TRBD1 agrees at 8 bases. CDR3 length: 17 residues. J gave up 3 bases and V 4 bases, and 13 bases lay outside the gene matches. The germline CDR1 and CDR2 sequences are SGHDN and FVKESK. Drawing the rest from reference TRBV14 and TRBJ2-5, the complete variable domain is EAGVTQFPSHSVIEKGQTVTLRCDPISGHDNLYWYRRVMGKEIKFLLHFVKESKQDESGMPNNRFLAERTGGTYSTLKVQPAELEDSGVYFCASSPELRDRFKETQYFGPGTRLLVL.

The chain recombines TRBV28 with TRBJ2-1, with a weak D call TRBD2 (5 bases). V was pared by 5 bases and J by 8 bases, with 13 bases between. The CDR3 is 13 amino acids. Germline assignment: CDR1 MDHEN and CDR2 SYDVKM. The CDR3 protein is CASSPGSSDEQFF. Written as DNA, the CDR3 is TGTGCCAGCAGTCCGGGGAGTTCGGATGAGCAGTTCTTC.

As regards this clone: Additional DNA sequences in this sample encode the identical CDR3. The V call is TRBV28, the J call TRBJ1-2, with D perhaps matching TRBD1 (6 bases). This CDR3 contains 13 residues. Looked up from germline, CDR1 is MDHEN and CDR2 is SYDVKM. The ends were cut back, 2 bases at V and 4 bases at J, with 8 bases in the middle. The CDR3 reads CASSLRGTYGYTF. The CDR3 nucleotides are TGTGCCAGCAGTTTAAGGGGGACCTATGGCTACACCTTC.

The chain carries TRBV14 and TRBJ1-1; D is perhaps TRBD1 (6 bases). Germline V gene lookup returns CDR1 SGHDN and CDR2 FVKESK. This CDR3 region has 13 residues. Trimming removed 1 base from V and 10 bases from J, with 13 bases in between. The CDR3 DNA sequence: TGTGCCAGCAGCCAAGGGACAGACATGGCAGCTTTCTTT. Its protein is CASSQGTDMAAFF.

The chain employs TRBV6-1 and TRBJ2-1; D not certain. The CDR3 runs to 16 residues. Trimming removed 3 bases at V and 7 bases at J, with 19 bases between. Germline CDR1 is MNHNS and CDR2 is SASEGT. CDR3 amino acids: CASSELRPSGLNEQFF. The CDR3 bases are TGTGCCAGCAGTGAGCTACGGCCCTCAGGTTTGAATGAGCAGTTCTTC.

The chain links TRBV6-4 to TRBJ2-1; 10 bases match TRBD1. J gave up 7 bases and V 4 bases, and 4 bases lay outside the gene matches. This CDR3 has 14 residues. CDR1 is MRHNA, CDR2 SNTAGT, per germline. The CDR3 sequence: CASSGGGQGNEQFF. Here the CDR3 DNA reads TGTGCCAGCAGTGGCGGGGGACAGGGGAATGAGCAGTTCTTC.

This clone was found once. The chain recombines TRBV7-3 with TRBJ2-1, with 11 bases fitting TRBD1. Trimming at V came to 4 bases and at J to 3 bases, leaving 2 bases not matched to a gene. Looked up from germline, CDR1 is SGHTA and CDR2 is FQGTGA. The CDR3 covers 15 residues. The CDR3 bases are TGTGCCAGCAGCTCGGGACAGGGGGGCTACAATGAGCAGTTCTTC. This codes for CASSSGQGGYNEQFF.

V is TRBV19 and J is TRBJ1-2; D not resolved. V shed 7 bases and J shed 4 bases, with 16 bases lying between them. The CDR3 has 14 amino acids. Germline V gene data show CDR1 as LNHDA and CDR2 as SQIVND (reference sequence). CDR3 protein: CASTPGGVAYGYTF. The CDR3 nucleotides are TGTGCCAGTACTCCCGGCGGGGTAGCCTATGGCTACACCTTC.

J is TRBJ1-3 and V is TRBV28, with D unresolved. The germline V gene encodes CDR1 MDHEN and CDR2 SYDVKM. This CDR3 contains 14 residues. Between the trimmed V and J ends, which lost 3 bases and 0 bases, there was a span of 6 bases. The CDR3 reads CASSFVGSGNTIYF. The CDR3, as DNA: TGTGCCAGCAGTTTCGTGGGCTCTGGAAACACCATATATTTT.

The rearrangement joins TRBV4-1 to TRBJ2-1; D is unresolved. In germline, CDR1 is MGHRA, CDR2 YSYEKL. V lost 5 bases and J 9 bases, leaving 17 bases between the germline ends. The CDR3 runs to 14 residues. The CDR3 here is CASSLQENGGEQFF. DNA of the CDR3: TGCGCCAGCAGCTTGCAGGAGAATGGTGGTGAGCAGTTCTTC.

This clone was picked up a small number of times. J is TRBJ1-3 and V is TRBV28, with 7 positions matching TRBD1. The J segment lost 8 bases and the V segment lost 6 bases, leaving 10 bases of the junction unmatched. Looked up from germline, CDR1 is MDHEN and CDR2 is SYDVKM. The CDR3 loop spans 14 amino acids. The CDR3 DNA sequence: TGTGCCAGCAGGCACCGGGACAGCCGGGACACCATATATTTT. Residues: CASRHRDSRDTIYF.

This chain joins TRBV4-2 and TRBJ2-7; 8 bases match TRBD1. CDR1 is LGHNA, CDR2 YNFKEQ, per germline. V gave up 2 bases and J gave up 1 base; unmatched junction bases: 10. The CDR3 has 17 amino acids. This chain's CDR3 is CASSQNLDRVISYEQYF. CDR3 nucleotides: TGTGCCAGCAGCCAAAACCTGGACAGGGTAATTTCCTACGAGCAGTACTTC.

In the case of this clone: Other DNA variants within this sample encode the same CDR3. The rearrangement joins TRBV7-2 to TRBJ1-5; D gene ambiguous. Trimming left V 1 base short and J 7 bases short, with 8 bases between. CDR1 is SGHTA and CDR2 is FQGNSA in the germline V gene. This CDR3 spans 13 amino acids. CDR3 residues: CASSLDRVQPQHF. The CDR3 bases are TGTGCCAGCAGCTTAGACAGAGTCCAGCCCCAGCATTTT. The full variable domain, completed using reference TRBV7-2 and TRBJ1-5, is GAGVSQSPSNKVTEKGKDVELRCDPISGHTALYWYRQSLGQGLEFLIYFQGNSAPDKSGLPSDRFSAERTGGSVSTLTIQRTQQEDSAVYLCASSLDRVQPQHFGDGTRLSIL.